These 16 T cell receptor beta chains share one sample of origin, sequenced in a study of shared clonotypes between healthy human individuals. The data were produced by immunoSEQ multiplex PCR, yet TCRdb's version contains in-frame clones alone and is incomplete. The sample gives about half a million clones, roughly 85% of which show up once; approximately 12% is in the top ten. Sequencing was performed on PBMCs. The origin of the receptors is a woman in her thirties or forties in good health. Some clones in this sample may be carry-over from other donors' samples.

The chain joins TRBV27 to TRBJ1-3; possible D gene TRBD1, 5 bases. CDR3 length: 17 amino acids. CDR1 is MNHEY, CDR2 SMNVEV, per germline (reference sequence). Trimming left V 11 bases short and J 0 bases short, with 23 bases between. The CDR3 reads CAASPGGGPSSGNTIYF. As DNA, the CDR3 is TGTGCCGCGTCACCGGGGGGAGGTCCATCCTCTGGAAACACCATATATTTT.

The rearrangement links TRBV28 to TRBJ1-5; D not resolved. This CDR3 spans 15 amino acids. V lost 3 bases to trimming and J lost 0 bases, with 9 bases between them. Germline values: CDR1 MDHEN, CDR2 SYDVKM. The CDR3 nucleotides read TGTGCCAGCAGTTTGAGTGGAATTAGCAATCAGCCCCAGCATTTT. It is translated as CASSLSGISNQPQHF.

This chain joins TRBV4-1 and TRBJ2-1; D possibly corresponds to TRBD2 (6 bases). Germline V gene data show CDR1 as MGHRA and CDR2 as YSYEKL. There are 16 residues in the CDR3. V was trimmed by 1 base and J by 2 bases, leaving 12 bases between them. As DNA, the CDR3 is TGCGCCAGCAGCCAAGGGCGGGGTGCAACCTACAATGAGCAGTTCTTC. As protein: CASSQGRGATYNEQFF.

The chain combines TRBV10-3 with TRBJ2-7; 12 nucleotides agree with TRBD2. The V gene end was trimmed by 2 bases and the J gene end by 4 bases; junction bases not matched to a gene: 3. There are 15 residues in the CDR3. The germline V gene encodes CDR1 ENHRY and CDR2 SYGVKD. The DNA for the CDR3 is TGTGCCATCAGTGAGGGGACTAGCGGGTTGTACGAGCAGTACTTC. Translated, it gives CAISEGTSGLYEQYF.

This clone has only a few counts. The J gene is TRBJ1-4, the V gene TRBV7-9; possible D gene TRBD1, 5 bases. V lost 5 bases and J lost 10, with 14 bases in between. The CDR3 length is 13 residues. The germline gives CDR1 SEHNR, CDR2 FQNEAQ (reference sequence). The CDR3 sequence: CASSPRSGGKLFF. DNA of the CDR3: TGTGCCAGCAGCCCCCGATCGGGGGGAAAACTGTTTTTT.

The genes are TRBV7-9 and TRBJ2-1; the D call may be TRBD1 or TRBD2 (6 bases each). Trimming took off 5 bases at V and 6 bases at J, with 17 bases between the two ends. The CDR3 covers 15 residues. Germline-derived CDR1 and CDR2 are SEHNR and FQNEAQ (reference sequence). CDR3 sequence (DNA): TGTGCCAGCAGCGCCCTCGGGGGCGAAGGCAATGAGCAGTTCTTC. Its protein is CASSALGGEGNEQFF.

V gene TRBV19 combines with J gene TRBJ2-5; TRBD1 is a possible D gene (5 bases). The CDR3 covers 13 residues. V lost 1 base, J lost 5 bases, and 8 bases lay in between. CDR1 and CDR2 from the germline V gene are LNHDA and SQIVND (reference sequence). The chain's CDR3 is CASSIAGSETQYF. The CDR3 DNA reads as TGTGCCAGTAGTATAGCAGGGTCCGAGACCCAGTACTTC.

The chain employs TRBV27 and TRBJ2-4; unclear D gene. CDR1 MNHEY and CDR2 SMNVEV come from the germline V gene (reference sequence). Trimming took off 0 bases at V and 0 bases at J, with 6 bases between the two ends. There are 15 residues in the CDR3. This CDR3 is CASSLSSRAKNIQYF. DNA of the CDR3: TGTGCCAGCAGTTTATCGTCTAGAGCCAAAAACATTCAGTACTTC.

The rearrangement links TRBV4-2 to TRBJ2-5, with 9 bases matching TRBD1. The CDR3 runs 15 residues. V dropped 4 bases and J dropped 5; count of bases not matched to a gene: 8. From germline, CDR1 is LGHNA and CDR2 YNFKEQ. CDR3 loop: CASSPPGTGSETQYF. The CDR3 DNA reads TGTGCCAGCAGCCCACCCGGGACAGGGAGTGAGACCCAGTACTTC.

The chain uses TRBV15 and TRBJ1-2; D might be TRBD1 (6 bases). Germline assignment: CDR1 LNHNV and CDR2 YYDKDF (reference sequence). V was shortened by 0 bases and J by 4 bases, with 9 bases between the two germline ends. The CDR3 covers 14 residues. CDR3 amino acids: CATSRDGQSYGYTF. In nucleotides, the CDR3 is TGTGCCACCAGCAGAGATGGACAGAGCTATGGCTACACCTTC.

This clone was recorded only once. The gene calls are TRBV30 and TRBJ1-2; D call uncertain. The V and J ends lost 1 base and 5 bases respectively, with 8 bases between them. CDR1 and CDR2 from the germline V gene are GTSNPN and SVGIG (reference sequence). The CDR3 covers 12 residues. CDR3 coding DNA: TGTGCCTGGAGTGCCCCAACTTATGGCTACACCTTC. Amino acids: CAWSAPTYGYTF.

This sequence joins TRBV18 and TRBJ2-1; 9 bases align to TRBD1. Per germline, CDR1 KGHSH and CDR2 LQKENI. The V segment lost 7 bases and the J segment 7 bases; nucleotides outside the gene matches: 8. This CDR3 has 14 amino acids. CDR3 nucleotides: TGTGCCAGCTACATGACAGGGGGAAGTAATGAGCAGTTCTTC. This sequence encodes CASYMTGGSNEQFF. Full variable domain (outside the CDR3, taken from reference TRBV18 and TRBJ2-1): NAGVMQNPRHLVRRRGQEARLRCSPMKGHSHVYWYRQLPEEGLKFMVYLQKENIIDESGMPKERFSAEFPKEGPSILRIQQVVRGDSAAYFCASYMTGGSNEQFFGPGTRLTVL.

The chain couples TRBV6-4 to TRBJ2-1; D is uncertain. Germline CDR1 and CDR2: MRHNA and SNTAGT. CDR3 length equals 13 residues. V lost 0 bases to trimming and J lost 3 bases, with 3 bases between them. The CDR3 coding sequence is TGTGCCAGCAGTGACTCGATCTACAATGAGCAGTTCTTC. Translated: CASSDSIYNEQFF.

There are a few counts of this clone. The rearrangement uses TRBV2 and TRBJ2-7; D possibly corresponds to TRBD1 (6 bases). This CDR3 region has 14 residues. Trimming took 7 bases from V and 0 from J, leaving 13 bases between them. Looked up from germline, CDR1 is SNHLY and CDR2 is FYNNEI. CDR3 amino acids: CASNKRGYSYEQYF. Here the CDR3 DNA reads TGTGCCAGCAATAAGAGGGGGTACTCCTACGAGCAGTACTTC.

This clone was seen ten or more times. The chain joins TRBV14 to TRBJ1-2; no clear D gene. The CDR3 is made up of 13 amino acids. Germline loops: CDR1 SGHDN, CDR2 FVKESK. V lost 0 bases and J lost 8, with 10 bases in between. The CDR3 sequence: CASSQEQMRGYTF. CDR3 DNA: TGTGCCAGCAGCCAAGAGCAAATGCGGGGCTACACCTTC.

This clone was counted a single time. CDR3 coding DNA: TGTGCCAGTAGTATGTTCGGGACTAGCGTCAATGAGCAGTTCTTC. The encoded protein is CASSMFGTSVNEQFF. J is TRBJ2-1 and V is TRBV19, with 10 bases fitting TRBD2. This CDR3 has 15 residues. Germline V gene lookup returns CDR1 LNHDA and CDR2 SQIVND (reference sequence). The junction had 5 bases not matched to a gene; V was cut back by 3 bases and J by 6 bases. The complete variable domain, with remaining parts taken from reference TRBV19 and TRBJ2-1, reads DGGITQSPKYLFRKEGQNVTLSCEQNLNHDAMYWYRQDPGQGLRLIYYSQIVNDFQKGDIAEGYSVSREKKESFPLTVTSAQKNPTAFYLCASSMFGTSVNEQFFGPGTRLTVL.